Presented here are 21 T cell receptor beta chains from one specimen sequenced in a study of neurological immune-mediated disorders. From the 5' RACE reads, TCRdb called clonotypes with MiXCR, one entry per CDR3 protein. The sample lists approximately 100,000 distinct CDR3 sequences, around 3.4% occurring once. Sequencing was carried out using PBMCs. The receptors here all came from a woman younger than 30 with multiple sclerosis.

This clonotype was seen repeatedly, ten times or more. This sequence joins TRBV7-2 and TRBJ2-7; D is ambiguous. The CDR3 has 14 amino acids. V lost 6 bases to trimming and J lost 1 base, with 13 bases between them. The germline V gene encodes CDR1 SGHTA and CDR2 FQGNSA. In DNA, the CDR3 is TGTGCCAGCAGTCCCTTGGGTCTATCCTACGAGCAGTACTTC. Amino acid sequence: CASSPLGLSYEQYF.

This clonotype was detected many times. V usage is TRBV5-1 and J usage is TRBJ2-1, with 10 bases lining up with TRBD1. V gave up 4 bases and J gave up 9 bases; unmatched junction bases: 7. Germline values: CDR1 SGHRS, CDR2 YFSETQ. This CDR3 spans 14 amino acids. The CDR3 region has the DNA TGCGCCAGCAGCGCCGGGACAGGGGCTGGTGAGCAGTTCTTC. Protein sequence: CASSAGTGAGEQFF.

This clonotype was seen repeatedly, ten times or more. This chain joins TRBV5-1 and TRBJ1-1; D perhaps matches TRBD1 (5 bases). Trimming stripped 2 bases from V and 0 bases from J, with 8 bases between. The CDR3 extends over 14 amino acids. CDR1 SGHRS and CDR2 YFSETQ come from the germline V gene. In DNA, the CDR3 is TGCGCCAGCAGCTTTAGGGGAATGAACACTGAAGCTTTCTTT. Residues: CASSFRGMNTEAFF.

This clonotype was found many times. This rearrangement joins TRBV14 to TRBJ2-5, with 9 nucleotides matching TRBD2. The length of the CDR3 is 14 residues. Germline V gives CDR1 SGHDN, CDR2 FVKESK. V lost 2 bases and J lost 5; bases outside the gene matches: 3. Here the CDR3 reads CASSQLAGRETQYF. As DNA, the CDR3 is TGTGCCAGCAGCCAACTAGCGGGGCGGGAGACCCAGTACTTC.

There are many counts of this clonotype. V usage is TRBV20-1 and J usage is TRBJ2-1; D unresolved. Looked up from germline, CDR1 is DFQATT and CDR2 is SNEGSKA (reference sequence). Between the trimmed V and J ends, which lost 1 base and 6 bases, there was a span of 13 bases. The CDR3 extends over 14 amino acids. The CDR3 loop reads CSARGWTLPNEQFF. For the CDR3, the DNA is TGCAGTGCTAGAGGGTGGACCCTCCCCAATGAGCAGTTCTTC.

This clonotype was counted many times. This chain links TRBV19 with TRBJ1-1; TRBD1 is a possible D gene (6 bases). The CDR3 extends over 15 amino acids. V lost 3 bases and J lost 0, with 11 bases in between. Per germline, CDR1 LNHDA and CDR2 SQIVND (reference sequence). The CDR3 sequence: CASSIPTGMNTEAFF. Here the CDR3 DNA reads TGTGCCAGTAGTATCCCCACAGGGATGAACACTGAAGCTTTCTTT.

Many counts were recorded for this clonotype. The gene calls are TRBV29-1 and TRBJ2-7; 11 bases fit TRBD1. This CDR3 is 14 amino acids long. Looked up from germline, CDR1 is SQVTM and CDR2 is ANQGSEA. Trimming cost V 2 bases and J 3 bases; bases outside gene matches: 3. The CDR3 reads CSVERTGGGYEQYF. The CDR3 DNA follows: TGCAGCGTTGAACGGACAGGGGGCGGCTACGAGCAGTACTTC.

This clonotype was seen repeatedly, ten times or more. The rearrangement uses TRBV14 and TRBJ2-1; maybe TRBD1 (6 bases). The CDR3 loop spans 14 amino acids. Germline CDR1 is SGHDN and CDR2 is FVKESK. The germline V and J ends were trimmed by 1 base and 4 bases, with 8 bases remaining between them. This chain's CDR3 is CASSQGTGYNEQFF. The CDR3 bases are TGTGCCAGCAGCCAAGGTACAGGGTACAATGAGCAGTTCTTC.

This clonotype was detected ten times or more. The chain has TRBV7-9 and TRBJ1-4; TRBD1 matches at 8 bases. This CDR3 has 15 amino acids. Germline values: CDR1 SEHNR, CDR2 FQNEAQ (reference sequence). After removal of 3 bases from V and 7 bases from J, the junction contained 7 bases not matched to a gene. Here the CDR3 reads CASSLTGAPGEKLFF. CDR3 sequence (DNA): TGTGCCAGCAGCTTGACAGGGGCGCCTGGTGAAAAACTGTTTTTT.

This clonotype occurred many times. The chain has TRBV7-9 and TRBJ1-5, with 8 bases lining up with TRBD1. V shed 6 bases, J shed 4 bases, and the junction held 5 bases outside the gene matches. Germline V CDR1 and CDR2: SEHNR, FQNEAQ (reference sequence). The CDR3 covers 14 residues. CDR3 amino acids: CASSKGQENQPQHF. DNA for the CDR3: TGTGCCAGCAGTAAGGGACAGGAGAATCAGCCCCAGCATTTT.

In this sample, this clonotype turned up many times. V and J are TRBV5-6 and TRBJ2-1, with no clear D. Trimming cost V 4 bases and J 3 bases, with 8 bases left between them. This CDR3 is 13 amino acids long. Germline V gene sequence: CDR1 SGHDT, CDR2 YYEEEE. CDR3 residues: CASSPRVYNEQFF. CDR3 DNA sequence: TGTGCCAGCAGCCCTCGTGTCTACAATGAGCAGTTCTTC.

At least ten counts were recorded for this clonotype. This rearrangement joins TRBV7-9 to TRBJ1-1; possibly TRBD1 for D (5 bases). The germline V gene has CDR1 SEHNR and CDR2 FQNEAQ (reference sequence). This CDR3 region has 13 residues. Trimming removed 0 bases from V and 10 bases from J, with 12 bases in between. CDR3 sequence (DNA): TGTGCCAGCAGCTTAGCGGCGACAGAGGGAGCTTTCTTT. Amino acids: CASSLAATEGAFF. The entire variable domain, with the rest obtained from reference TRBV7-9 and TRBJ1-1, is as follows: DTGVSQNPRHKITKRGQNVTFRCDPISEHNRLYWYRQTLGQGPEFLTYFQNEAQLEKSRLLSDRFSAERPKGSFSTLEIQRTEQGDSAMYLCASSLAATEGAFFGQGTRLTVV.

The sample holds many counts of this clonotype. The CDR3 DNA reads as TGTGCCAGCAATGCAGACCTTCATGGCTACACCTTC. It yields the protein CASNADLHGYTF. The chain carries TRBV2 and TRBJ1-2; D is ambiguous. The V gene lost 7 bases and the J gene lost 6 bases, with 12 bases spanning the gap. This CDR3 is 12 amino acids long. CDR1 is SNHLY and CDR2 is FYNNEI in the germline V gene.

This clonotype was counted at least ten times. The CDR3 is CASSVFMGGFSNTGELFF. Written as DNA, the CDR3 is TGTGCCAGCAGTGTATTCATGGGCGGATTCTCCAACACCGGGGAGCTGTTTTTT. The chain joins TRBV2 to TRBJ2-2; D gene unclear. Germline CDR1 is SNHLY and CDR2 is FYNNEI. V lost 4 bases and J 2 bases, leaving 20 bases between the germline ends. This CDR3 comprises 18 residues.

This clonotype was seen repeatedly, ten times or more. V is TRBV11-2 and J is TRBJ1-2; 7 nucleotides agree with TRBD1. Per the germline V gene, CDR1 is SGHAT and CDR2 is FQNNGV. Trimming cost V 5 bases and J 0 bases; bases outside gene matches: 9. The CDR3 length is 16 residues. The CDR3 here is CASSTGQEIPNYGYTF. CDR3 nucleotide sequence: TGTGCCAGCAGCACCGGACAGGAAATTCCTAACTATGGCTACACCTTC. The full variable domain, in which reference TRBV11-2 and TRBJ1-2 provide the parts outside the CDR3, is EAGVAQSPRYKIIEKRQSVAFWCNPISGHATLYWYQQILGQGPKLLIQFQNNGVVDDSQLPKDRFSAERLKGVDSTLKIQPAKLEDSAVYLCASSTGQEIPNYGYTFGSGTRLTVV.

This clonotype was observed a handful of times. V and J are TRBV29-1 and TRBJ1-1; D might be TRBD1 (6 bases). Germline V gene sequence: CDR1 SQVTM, CDR2 ANQGSEA. This CDR3 is 15 amino acids long. V gave up 4 bases and J gave up 2 bases, with 17 bases separating them. CDR3 protein: CSVVGVWDTNTEAFF. The CDR3 region has the DNA TGCAGCGTTGTGGGGGTTTGGGACACAAACACTGAAGCTTTCTTT.

This clonotype was counted ten times or more. The chain uses TRBV6-1 and TRBJ2-1; the match to TRBD1 covers 11 bases. The V and J ends lost 3 bases and 9 bases, in that order; junction bases with no gene match: 4. The germline V gene has CDR1 MNHNS and CDR2 SASEGT. This CDR3 has 14 amino acids. The CDR3 DNA reads TGTGCCAGCAGTGATAGGGGACAGGGGGGTGAGCAGTTCTTC. Amino acid sequence: CASSDRGQGGEQFF.

This clonotype was detected many times. The rearrangement uses TRBV6-1 and TRBJ2-7; no firm D call. This CDR3 comprises 12 residues. Looked up from germline, CDR1 is MNHNS and CDR2 is SASEGT. V lost 8 bases and J 7 bases, leaving 15 bases between the germline ends. CDR3 amino acids: CASVMFGEEQYF. The CDR3 DNA reads as TGTGCCAGCGTCATGTTTGGGGAAGAGCAGTACTTC.

This clonotype has a count of ten or more. The gene calls are TRBV20-1 and TRBJ1-1, with D maybe TRBD1 (6 bases). CDR1 is DFQATT and CDR2 is SNEGSKA in the germline V gene (reference sequence). The V end lost 1 base, the J end lost 0 bases, and 12 bases lay between the germline ends. The CDR3 is 15 residues long. The CDR3 bases are TGCAGTGCTAGAGGGGCGGGACACCTGAACACTGAAGCTTTCTTT. It yields the protein CSARGAGHLNTEAFF.

This clonotype showed up many times. V and J are TRBV7-9 and TRBJ2-5; 8 bases are a match to TRBD2. The CDR3 loop spans 15 amino acids. Trimming cost V 5 bases and J 5 bases; bases outside gene matches: 10. From germline, CDR1 is SEHNR and CDR2 FQNEAQ (reference sequence). The CDR3: CASSSKAGARETQYF. CDR3 DNA sequence: TGTGCCAGCAGCAGTAAAGCGGGGGCCCGGGAGACCCAGTACTTC.

This clonotype was picked up many times. This CDR3 is CSATSGRFSSSSGNTIYF. The CDR3 DNA reads TGCAGTGCTACCTCGGGGAGGTTTTCGTCAAGCTCTGGAAACACCATATATTTT. The chain recombines TRBV20-1 with TRBJ1-3; D remains ambiguous. From germline, CDR1 is DFQATT and CDR2 SNEGSKA (reference sequence). The CDR3 runs 18 residues. Trimming cost V 4 bases and J 0 bases, with 22 bases left between them.